Sequencing of this T cell receptor (beta chain) was carried out in a study of beta chain features in type 1 diabetes. Overall study results and limits: Although PCR might favor shorter templates, it would do so equally in patients and controls. Over-representation of high TCR-expressing cells was a possible consequence of cDNA sequencing.

This clone was counted between two and nine times. Its specificity is not known. J was trimmed by 5 bases and V by 2 bases; bases with no gene match: 4. Per germline, CDR1 KGHSH and CDR2 LQKENI. This CDR3 is built from 14 residues. Expressed TCRB transcripts were sequenced because the isolated RNA had all been reverse transcribed beforehand. This table comes from immunoSEQ multiplex PCR, and its TCRdb copy is limited to in-frame clones, with some not included. The table includes about 290,000 clones, under 8.5% detected once. The chain is built from TRBV18 and TRBJ2-5; 8 positions agree with TRBD1. The clonotype was recovered from a woman between 18 and 29 years old in good health. The sequencing input was central memory CD4+ T cells from blood. In DNA, the CDR3 is TGTGCCAGCTCACCAGGACAGGGATTTGAGACCCAGTACTTC. It encodes CASSPGQGFETQYF.